This T cell receptor (beta chain) originates from a study of shared clonotypes between healthy human individuals. All donors qualified as healthy HIV-negative adults and had experienced no recent acute infections or vaccinations. The V end lost 5 bases, the J end lost 4 bases, and 14 bases lay between the germline ends. Germline V gives CDR1 GTSNPN, CDR2 SVGIG (reference sequence). The CDR3 has 13 amino acids. The assay was immunoSEQ multiplex PCR, and TCRdb's table has in-frame clones only and misses some. In the table there are about 980,000 clones, over 75% of which are singletons. This TCR came from a man aged 18 to 29 in good health. Sequencing input: memory CD4+ T cells sorted from blood. Subset defined: CD45RA-negative fraction. The chain uses TRBV30 and TRBJ1-1, with D hard to call. In DNA form, the CDR3 reads TGTGCCTGGGTGGGGAGGGTCCCCACTGAAGCTTTCTTT. This translates into CAWVGRVPTEAFF.